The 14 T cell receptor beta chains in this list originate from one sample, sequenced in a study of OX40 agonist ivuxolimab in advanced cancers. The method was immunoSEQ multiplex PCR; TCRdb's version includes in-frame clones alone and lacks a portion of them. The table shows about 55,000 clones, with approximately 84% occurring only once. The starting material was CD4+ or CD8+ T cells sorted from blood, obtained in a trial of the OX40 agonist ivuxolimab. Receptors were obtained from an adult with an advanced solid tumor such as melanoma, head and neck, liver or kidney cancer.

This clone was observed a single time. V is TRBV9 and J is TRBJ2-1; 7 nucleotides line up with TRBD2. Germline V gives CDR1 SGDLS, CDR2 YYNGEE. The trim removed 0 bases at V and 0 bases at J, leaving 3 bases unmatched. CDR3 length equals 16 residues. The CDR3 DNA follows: TGTGCCAGCAGCGTAGAAGCGGGAAGCTCCTACAATGAGCAGTTCTTC. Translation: CASSVEAGSSYNEQFF.

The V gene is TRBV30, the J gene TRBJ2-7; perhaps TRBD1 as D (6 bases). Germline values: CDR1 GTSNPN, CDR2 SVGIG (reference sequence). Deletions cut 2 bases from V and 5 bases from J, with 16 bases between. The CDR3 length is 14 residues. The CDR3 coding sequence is TGTGCCTGGAGTTCAGGCCAGGGGTTACACGAGCAGTACTTC. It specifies CAWSSGQGLHEQYF.

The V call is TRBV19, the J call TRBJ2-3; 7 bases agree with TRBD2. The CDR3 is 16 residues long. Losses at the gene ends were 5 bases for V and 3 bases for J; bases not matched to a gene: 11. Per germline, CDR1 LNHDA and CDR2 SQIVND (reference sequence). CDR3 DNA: TGTGCCAGTAGTCCATCGGGACTACCTTGGACAGATACGCAGTATTTT. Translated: CASSPSGLPWTDTQYF.

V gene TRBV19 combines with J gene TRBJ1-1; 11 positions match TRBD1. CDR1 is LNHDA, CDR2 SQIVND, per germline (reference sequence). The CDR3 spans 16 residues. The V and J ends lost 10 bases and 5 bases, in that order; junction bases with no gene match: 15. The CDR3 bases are TGTGCCACCGACCTACCCGGGACAGGGGGTTTAACTGAAGCTTTCTTT. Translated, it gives CATDLPGTGGLTEAFF.

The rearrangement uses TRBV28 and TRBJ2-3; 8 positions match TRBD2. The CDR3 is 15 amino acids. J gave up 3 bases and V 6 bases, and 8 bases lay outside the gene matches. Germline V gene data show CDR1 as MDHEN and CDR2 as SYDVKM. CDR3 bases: TGTGCCAGCAGCCGGGCGGCGGGAGGTACAGATACGCAGTATTTT. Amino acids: CASSRAAGGTDTQYF.

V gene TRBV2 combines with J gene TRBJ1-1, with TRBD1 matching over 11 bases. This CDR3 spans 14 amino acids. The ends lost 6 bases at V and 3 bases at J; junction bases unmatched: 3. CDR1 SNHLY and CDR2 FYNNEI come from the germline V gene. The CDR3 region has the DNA TGTGCCAGCAGAGCGGGACAGGGGGACACTGAAGCTTTCTTT. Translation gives CASRAGQGDTEAFF.

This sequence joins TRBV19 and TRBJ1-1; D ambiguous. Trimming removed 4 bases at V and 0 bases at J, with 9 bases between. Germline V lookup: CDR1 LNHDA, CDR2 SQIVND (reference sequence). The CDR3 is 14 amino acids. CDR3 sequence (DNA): TGTGCCAGTAGTAAAGAGGAGATGAACACTGAAGCTTTCTTT. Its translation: CASSKEEMNTEAFF.

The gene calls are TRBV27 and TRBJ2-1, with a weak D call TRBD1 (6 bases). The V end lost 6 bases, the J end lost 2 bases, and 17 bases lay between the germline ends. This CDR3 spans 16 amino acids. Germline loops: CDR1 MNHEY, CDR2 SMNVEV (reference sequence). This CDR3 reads CASRDAGTSPYNEQFF. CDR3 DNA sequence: TGTGCCAGCAGGGATGCCGGGACATCCCCCTACAATGAGCAGTTCTTC.

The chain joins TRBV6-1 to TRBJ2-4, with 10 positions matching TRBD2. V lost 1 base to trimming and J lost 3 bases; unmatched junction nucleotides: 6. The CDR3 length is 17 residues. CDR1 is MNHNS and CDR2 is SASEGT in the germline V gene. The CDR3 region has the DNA TGTGCCAGCAGTGAAGGAGCGGGAGGGCCGGGCAAAAACATTCAGTACTTC. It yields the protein CASSEGAGGPGKNIQYF.

As DNA, the CDR3 is TGTGCCAGCTATTACCTCCGCCTAGCGAACACCGGGGAGCTGTTTTTT. Translation: CASYYLRLANTGELFF. The chain links TRBV2 to TRBJ2-2; no reliable D call. Trimming removed 8 bases at V and 0 bases at J, with 16 bases between. The CDR3 extends over 16 amino acids. CDR1 and CDR2 (germline): SNHLY, FYNNEI.

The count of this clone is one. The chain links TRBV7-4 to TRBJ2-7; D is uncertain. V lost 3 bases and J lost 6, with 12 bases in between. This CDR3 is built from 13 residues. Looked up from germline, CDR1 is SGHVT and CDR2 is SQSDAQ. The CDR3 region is CASSFPAPGEQYF. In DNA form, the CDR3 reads TGTGCCAGCAGCTTCCCGGCCCCGGGCGAGCAGTACTTC.

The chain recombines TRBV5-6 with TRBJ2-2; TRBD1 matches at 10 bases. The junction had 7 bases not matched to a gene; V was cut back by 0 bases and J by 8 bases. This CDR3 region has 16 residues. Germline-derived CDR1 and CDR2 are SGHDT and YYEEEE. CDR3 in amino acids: CASSLVGTGARGELFF. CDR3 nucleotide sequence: TGTGCCAGCAGCTTGGTTGGGACAGGGGCGAGGGGGGAGCTGTTTTTT.

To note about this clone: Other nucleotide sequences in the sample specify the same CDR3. CDR3 sequence: CAWTSGRVGAGELFF. For the CDR3, the DNA is TGTGCCTGGACTAGCGGGAGGGTTGGGGCCGGGGAGCTGTTTTTT. V usage is TRBV30 and J usage is TRBJ2-2; 12 bases agree with TRBD2. Looked up from germline, CDR1 is GTSNPN and CDR2 is SVGIG (reference sequence). The length of the CDR3 is 15 residues. V lost 4 bases to trimming and J lost 6 bases; unmatched junction nucleotides: 6.

CDR3 residues: CASSPGTIDEQFF. CDR3 sequence (DNA): TGTGCCAGCAGCCCCGGGACAATCGATGAGCAGTTCTTC. The rearrangement joins TRBV7-9 to TRBJ2-1; perhaps TRBD1 as D (6 bases). V was shortened by 5 bases and J by 8 bases, with 13 bases between the two germline ends. The CDR3 is 13 residues long. CDR1 SEHNR and CDR2 FQNEAQ come from the germline V gene (reference sequence). Filled out from reference TRBV7-9 and TRBJ2-1, the complete variable domain reads DTGVSQNPRHKITKRGQNVTFRCDPISEHNRLYWYRQTLGQGPEFLTYFQNEAQLEKSRLLSDRFSAERPKGSFSTLEIQRTEQGDSAMYLCASSPGTIDEQFFGPGTRLTVL.